This T cell receptor beta chain was sequenced during a study of blood T cell repertoires in COVID-19. Study background: The cDNA or gDNA used as material had been derived from T cells, B-cell-depleted T cells, or PBMCs.

Germline CDR1 reads SGHTA; CDR2 reads FQGNSA. The CDR3 is 14 residues long. This clone occurred a few times. The junction differs from germline at one of its ends, possibly a read error. Under the authors' procedure: Reference gene primer amplification yielded estimated nucleated cell counts. Assay used: immunoSEQ multiplex PCR; TCRdb lists only in-frame clones, some missing. V and J calls and clone size are copied from that table; D and trimming were computed from the DNA. Here the sample spans around 130,000 clones, around nine tenths being singletons. The sample was peripheral blood. This sequence joins TRBV7-2 and TRBJ2-1, with TRBD2 identical over 10 bases. The origin of this receptor is a human donor in a cohort sampled during active COVID-19. CDR3 residues: CASRLAGGRNEQFF. Written as DNA, the CDR3 is TGTGCCAGCAGATTAGCGGGGGGTCGGAATGAGCAGTTCTTC.